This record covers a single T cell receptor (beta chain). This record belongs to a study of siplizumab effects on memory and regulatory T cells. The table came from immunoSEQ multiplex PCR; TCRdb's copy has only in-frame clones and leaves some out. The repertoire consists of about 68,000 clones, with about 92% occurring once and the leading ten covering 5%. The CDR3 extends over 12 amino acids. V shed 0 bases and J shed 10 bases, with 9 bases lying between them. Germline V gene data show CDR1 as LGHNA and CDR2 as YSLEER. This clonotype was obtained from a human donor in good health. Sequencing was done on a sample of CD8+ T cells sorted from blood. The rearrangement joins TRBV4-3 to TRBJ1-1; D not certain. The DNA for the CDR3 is TGCGCCAGCAGCCAAGATGGTCGGTCAGCTTTCTTT. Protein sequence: CASSQDGRSAFF.